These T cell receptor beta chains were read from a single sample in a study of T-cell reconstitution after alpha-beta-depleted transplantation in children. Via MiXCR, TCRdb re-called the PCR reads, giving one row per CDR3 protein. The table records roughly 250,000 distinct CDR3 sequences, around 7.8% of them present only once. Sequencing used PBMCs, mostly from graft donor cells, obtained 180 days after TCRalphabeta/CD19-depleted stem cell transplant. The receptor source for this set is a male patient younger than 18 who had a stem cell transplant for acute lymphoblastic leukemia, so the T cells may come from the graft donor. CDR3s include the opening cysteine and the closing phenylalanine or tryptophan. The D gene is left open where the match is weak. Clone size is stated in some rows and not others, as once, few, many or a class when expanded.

CDR3aa: CASRRGDEQFF
CDR3nt: TGTGCCAGCCGTCGCGGAGATGAGCAGTTCTTC
len: 11
abundance: many
j_gene: TRBJ2-1
v_gene: TRBV4-2
d_gene: -

CDR3aa: CRTKTPGGTEAFF
CDR3nt: TGCAGGACGAAGACCCCCGGGGGCACTGAAGCTTTCTTT
len: 13
abundance: many
j_gene: TRBJ1-1
v_gene: TRBV20-1
d_gene: -

CDR3aa: CAISEGIGTGASNQETQYF
CDR3nt: TGTGCCATCAGTGAAGGAATCGGGACAGGGGCTTCGAACCAAGAGACCCAGTACTTC
len: 19
abundance: -
j_gene: TRBJ2-5
v_gene: TRBV10-3
d_gene: TRBD1

CDR3aa: CASSLGGRYSYNEQFF
CDR3nt: TGCGCCAGCAGCTTGGGCGGGAGGTACTCCTACAATGAGCAGTTCTTC
len: 16
abundance: many
j_gene: TRBJ2-1
v_gene: TRBV5-1
d_gene: TRBD2

CDR3aa: CASRRQGSDEQYF
CDR3nt: TGTGCCAGCAGGCGACAGGGAAGTGACGAGCAGTACTTC
len: 13
abundance: many
j_gene: TRBJ2-7
v_gene: TRBV6-2/TRBV6-3
d_gene: TRBD1

CDR3aa: CASSLEGAGYNEQFF
CDR3nt: TGCGCCAGCAGCTTGGAGGGGGCGGGGTACAATGAGCAGTTCTTC
len: 15
abundance: many
j_gene: TRBJ2-1
v_gene: TRBV5-1
d_gene: -

CDR3aa: CASSLGQGVKNIQYF
CDR3nt: TGCGCCAGCAGCTTGGGGCAGGGGGTCAAAAACATTCAGTACTTC
len: 15
abundance: few
j_gene: TRBJ2-4
v_gene: TRBV5-1
d_gene: TRBD1

CDR3aa: CASSLVSGGDNSPLHF
CDR3nt: TGTGCCAGCAGCTTAGTGTCAGGGGGAGATAATTCACCCCTCCACTTT
len: 16
abundance: many
j_gene: TRBJ1-6
v_gene: TRBV7-2
d_gene: TRBD1

CDR3aa: CASRSPSGTNGYTF
CDR3nt: TGTGCCAGCAGGAGCCCGTCAGGGACTAATGGCTACACCTTC
len: 14
abundance: many
j_gene: TRBJ1-2
v_gene: TRBV6-5
d_gene: -

CDR3aa: CASSRLADNEQFF
CDR3nt: TGCGCCAGCAGTAGGCTAGCGGACAATGAGCAGTTCTTC
len: 13
abundance: many
j_gene: TRBJ2-1
v_gene: TRBV10-2
d_gene: TRBD2